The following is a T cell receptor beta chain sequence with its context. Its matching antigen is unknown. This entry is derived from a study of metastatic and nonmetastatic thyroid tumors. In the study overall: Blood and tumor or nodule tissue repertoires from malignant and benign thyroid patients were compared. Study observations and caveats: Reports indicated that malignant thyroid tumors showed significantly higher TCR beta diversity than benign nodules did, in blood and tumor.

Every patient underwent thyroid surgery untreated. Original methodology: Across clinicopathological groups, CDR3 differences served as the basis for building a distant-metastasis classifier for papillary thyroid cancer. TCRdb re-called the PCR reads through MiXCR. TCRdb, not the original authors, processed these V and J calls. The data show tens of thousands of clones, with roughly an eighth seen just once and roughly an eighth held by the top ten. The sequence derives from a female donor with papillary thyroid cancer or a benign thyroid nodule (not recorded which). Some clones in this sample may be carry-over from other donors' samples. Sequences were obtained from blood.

The CDR3: CASSGRTGGGYEQYF. CDR3 sequence (DNA): TGTGCCAGCAGTGGACGGACAGGGGGGGGCTACGAGCAGTACTTC. J is TRBJ2-7 and V is TRBV6-1, with 10 bases aligning to TRBD1. CDR1 is MNHNS and CDR2 is SASEGT in the germline V gene. The J segment lost 3 bases and the V segment lost 4 bases, leaving 6 bases of the junction unmatched. The CDR3 runs 15 residues.